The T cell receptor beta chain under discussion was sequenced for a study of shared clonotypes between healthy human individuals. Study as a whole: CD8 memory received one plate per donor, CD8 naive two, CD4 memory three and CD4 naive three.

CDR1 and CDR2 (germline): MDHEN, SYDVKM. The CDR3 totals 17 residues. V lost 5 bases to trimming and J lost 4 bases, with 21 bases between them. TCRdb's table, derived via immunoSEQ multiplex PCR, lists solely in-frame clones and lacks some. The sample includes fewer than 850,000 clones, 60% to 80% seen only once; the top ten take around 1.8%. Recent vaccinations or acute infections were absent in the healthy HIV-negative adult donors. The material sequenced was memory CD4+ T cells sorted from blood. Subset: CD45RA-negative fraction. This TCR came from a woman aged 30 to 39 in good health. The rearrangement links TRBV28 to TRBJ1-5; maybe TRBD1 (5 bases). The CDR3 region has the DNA TGTGCCAGCAGTACTCAACGGGGCCAGGGTACAAATCAGCCCCAGCATTTT. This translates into CASSTQRGQGTNQPQHF.